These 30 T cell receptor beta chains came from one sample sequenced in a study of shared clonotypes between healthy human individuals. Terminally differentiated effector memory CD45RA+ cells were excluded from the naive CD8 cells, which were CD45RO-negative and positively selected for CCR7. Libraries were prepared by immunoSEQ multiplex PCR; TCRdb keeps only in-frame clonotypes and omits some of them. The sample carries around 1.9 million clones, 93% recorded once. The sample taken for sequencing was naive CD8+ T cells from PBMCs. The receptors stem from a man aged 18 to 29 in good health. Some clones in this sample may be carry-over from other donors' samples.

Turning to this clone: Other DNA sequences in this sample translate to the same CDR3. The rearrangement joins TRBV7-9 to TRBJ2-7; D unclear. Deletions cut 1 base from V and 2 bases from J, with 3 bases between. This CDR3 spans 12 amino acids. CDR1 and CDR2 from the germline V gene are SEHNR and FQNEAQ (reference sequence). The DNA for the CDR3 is TGTGCCAGCAGCTTAGTACCCTACGAGCAGTACTTC. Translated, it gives CASSLVPYEQYF.

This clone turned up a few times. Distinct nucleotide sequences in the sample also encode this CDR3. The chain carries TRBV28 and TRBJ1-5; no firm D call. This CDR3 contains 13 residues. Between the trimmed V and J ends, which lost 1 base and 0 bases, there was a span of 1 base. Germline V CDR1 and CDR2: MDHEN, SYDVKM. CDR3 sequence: CASSLYSNQPQHF. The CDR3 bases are TGTGCCAGCAGTTTATATAGCAATCAGCCCCAGCATTTT. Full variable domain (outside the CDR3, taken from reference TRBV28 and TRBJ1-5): DVKVTQSSRYLVKRTGEKVFLECVQDMDHENMFWYRQDPGLGLRLIYFSYDVKMKEKGDIPEGYSVSREKKERFSLILESASTNQTSMYLCASSLYSNQPQHFGDGTRLSIL.

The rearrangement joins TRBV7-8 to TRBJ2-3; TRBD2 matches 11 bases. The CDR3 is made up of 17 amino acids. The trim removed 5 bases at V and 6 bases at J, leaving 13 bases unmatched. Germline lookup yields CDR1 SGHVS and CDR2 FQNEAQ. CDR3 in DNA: TGTGCCAGCAGCCCAGGGGTAGCGGGAGGGCCGGTTGATACGCAGTATTTT. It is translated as CASSPGVAGGPVDTQYF. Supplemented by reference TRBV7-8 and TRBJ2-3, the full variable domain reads GAGVSQSPRYKVAKRGQDVALRCDPISGHVSLFWYQQALGQGPEFLTYFQNEAQLDKSGLPSDRFFAERPEGSVSTLKIQRTQQEDSAVYLCASSPGVAGGPVDTQYFGPGTRLTVL.

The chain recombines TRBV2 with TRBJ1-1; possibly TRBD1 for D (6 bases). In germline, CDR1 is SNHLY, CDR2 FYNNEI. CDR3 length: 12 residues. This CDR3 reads CAGGAGGAEAFF. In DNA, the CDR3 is TGTGCAGGGGGAGCGGGGGGCGCTGAAGCTTTCTTT. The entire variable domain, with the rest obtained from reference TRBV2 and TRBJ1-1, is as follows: EPEVTQTPSHQVTQMGQEVILRCVPISNHLYFYWYRQILGQKVEFLVSFYNNEISEKSEIFDDQFSVERPDGSNFTLKIRSTKLEDSAMYFCAGGAGGAEAFFGQGTRLTVV.

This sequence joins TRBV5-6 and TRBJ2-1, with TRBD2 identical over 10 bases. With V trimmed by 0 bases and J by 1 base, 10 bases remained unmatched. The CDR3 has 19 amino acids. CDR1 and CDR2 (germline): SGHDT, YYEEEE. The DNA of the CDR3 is TGTGCCAGCAGCTTGGAAAGAAGCGGGGGGGAGTTTTCCTACAATGAGCAGTTCTTC. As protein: CASSLERSGGEFSYNEQFF.

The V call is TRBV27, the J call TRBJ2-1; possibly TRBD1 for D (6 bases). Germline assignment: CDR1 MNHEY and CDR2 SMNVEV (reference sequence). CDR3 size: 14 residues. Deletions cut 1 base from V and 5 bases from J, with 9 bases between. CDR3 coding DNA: TGTGCCAGCAGTTTATGGACAGCAGACAATGAGCAGTTCTTC. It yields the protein CASSLWTADNEQFF.

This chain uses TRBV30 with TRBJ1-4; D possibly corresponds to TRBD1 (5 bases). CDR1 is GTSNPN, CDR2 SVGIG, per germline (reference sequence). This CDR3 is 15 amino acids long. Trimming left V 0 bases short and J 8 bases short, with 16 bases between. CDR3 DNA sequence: TGTGCCTGGAGTGTACTCAGGGCGAGGGGCGAAAAACTGTTTTTT. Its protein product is CAWSVLRARGEKLFF. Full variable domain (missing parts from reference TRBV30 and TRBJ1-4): SQTIHQWPATLVQPVGSPLSLECTVEGTSNPNLYWYRQAAGRGLQLLFYSVGIGQISSEVPQNLSASRPQDRQFILSSKKLLLSDSGFYLCAWSVLRARGEKLFFGSGTQLSVL.

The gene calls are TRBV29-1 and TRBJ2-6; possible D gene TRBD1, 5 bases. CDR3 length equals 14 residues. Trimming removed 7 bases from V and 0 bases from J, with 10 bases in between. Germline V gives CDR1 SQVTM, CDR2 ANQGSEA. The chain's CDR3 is CSAQGSSGANVLTF. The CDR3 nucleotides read TGCAGCGCCCAGGGCAGCTCTGGGGCCAACGTCCTGACTTTC.

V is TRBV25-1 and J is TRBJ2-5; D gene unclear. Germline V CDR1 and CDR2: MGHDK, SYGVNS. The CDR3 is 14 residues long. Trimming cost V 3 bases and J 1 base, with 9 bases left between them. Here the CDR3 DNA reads TGTGCCAGCAGTGAGCATCGCCTCCAAGAGACCCAGTACTTC. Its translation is CASSEHRLQETQYF.

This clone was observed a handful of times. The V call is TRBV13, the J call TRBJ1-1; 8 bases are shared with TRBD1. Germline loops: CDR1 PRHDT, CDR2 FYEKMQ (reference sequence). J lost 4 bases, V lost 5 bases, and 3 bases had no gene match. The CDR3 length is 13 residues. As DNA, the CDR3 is TGTGCCAGCAGCGTCACAGGGGGCACTGAAGCTTTCTTT. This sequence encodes CASSVTGGTEAFF.

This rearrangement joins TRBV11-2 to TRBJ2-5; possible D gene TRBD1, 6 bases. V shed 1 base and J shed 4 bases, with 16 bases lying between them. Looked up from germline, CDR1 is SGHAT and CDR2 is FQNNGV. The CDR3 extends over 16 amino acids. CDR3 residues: CASSLGVQGEGETQYF. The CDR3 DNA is TGTGCCAGCAGCTTAGGCGTACAGGGCGAGGGAGAGACCCAGTACTTC. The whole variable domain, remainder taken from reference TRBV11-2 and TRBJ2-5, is EAGVAQSPRYKIIEKRQSVAFWCNPISGHATLYWYQQILGQGPKLLIQFQNNGVVDDSQLPKDRFSAERLKGVDSTLKIQPAKLEDSAVYLCASSLGVQGEGETQYFGPGTRLLVL.

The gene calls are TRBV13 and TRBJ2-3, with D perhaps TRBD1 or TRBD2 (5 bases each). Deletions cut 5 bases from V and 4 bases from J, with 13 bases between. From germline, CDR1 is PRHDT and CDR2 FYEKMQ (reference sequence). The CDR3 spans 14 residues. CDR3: CASSPGTRADTQYF. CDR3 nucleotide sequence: TGTGCCAGCAGCCCGGGGACCAGAGCAGATACGCAGTATTTT.

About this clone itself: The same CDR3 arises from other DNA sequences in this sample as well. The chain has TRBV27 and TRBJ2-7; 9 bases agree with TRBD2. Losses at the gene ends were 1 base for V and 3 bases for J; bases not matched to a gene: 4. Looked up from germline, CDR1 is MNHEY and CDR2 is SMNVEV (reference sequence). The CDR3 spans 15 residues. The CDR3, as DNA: TGTGCCAGCAGTTTATGGGCGGGAGGGGTCTACGAGCAGTACTTC. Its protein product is CASSLWAGGVYEQYF.

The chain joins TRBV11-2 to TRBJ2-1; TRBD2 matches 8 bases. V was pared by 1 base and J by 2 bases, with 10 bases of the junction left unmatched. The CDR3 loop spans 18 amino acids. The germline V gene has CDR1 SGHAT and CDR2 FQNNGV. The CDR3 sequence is CASSLGRASGYAYNEQFF. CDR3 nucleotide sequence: TGTGCCAGCAGCTTAGGGAGGGCTAGCGGGTATGCCTACAATGAGCAGTTCTTC.

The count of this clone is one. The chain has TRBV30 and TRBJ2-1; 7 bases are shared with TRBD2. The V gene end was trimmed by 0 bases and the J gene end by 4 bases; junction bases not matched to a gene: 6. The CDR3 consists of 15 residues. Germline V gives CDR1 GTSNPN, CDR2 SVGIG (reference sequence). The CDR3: CAWSVDSGRYNEQFF. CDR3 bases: TGTGCCTGGAGTGTAGATAGCGGGCGATACAATGAGCAGTTCTTC.

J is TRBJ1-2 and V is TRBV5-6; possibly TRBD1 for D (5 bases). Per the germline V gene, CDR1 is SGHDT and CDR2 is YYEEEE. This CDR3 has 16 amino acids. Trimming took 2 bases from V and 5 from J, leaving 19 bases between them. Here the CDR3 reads CASSFRRGRLYYGYTF. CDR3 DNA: TGTGCCAGCAGCTTCCGGAGGGGCCGTTTGTATTATGGCTACACCTTC.

The CDR3 DNA reads as TGTGCCAGCAGCCCACAGACTAGCGGGCTCTACAATGAGCAGTTCTTC. Residues: CASSPQTSGLYNEQFF. V is TRBV7-9 and J is TRBJ2-1, with 10 bases matching TRBD2. Germline CDR1 and CDR2: SEHNR and FQNEAQ (reference sequence). With 5 bases clipped from V and 3 bases from J, the junction kept 7 bases outside the gene matches. The CDR3 extends over 16 amino acids.

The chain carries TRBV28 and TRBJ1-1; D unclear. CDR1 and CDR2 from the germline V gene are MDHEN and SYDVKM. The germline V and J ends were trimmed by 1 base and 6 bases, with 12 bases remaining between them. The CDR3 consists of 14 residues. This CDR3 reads CASSLLRGPPEAFF. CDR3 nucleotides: TGTGCCAGCAGTTTATTAAGAGGTCCCCCTGAAGCTTTCTTT.

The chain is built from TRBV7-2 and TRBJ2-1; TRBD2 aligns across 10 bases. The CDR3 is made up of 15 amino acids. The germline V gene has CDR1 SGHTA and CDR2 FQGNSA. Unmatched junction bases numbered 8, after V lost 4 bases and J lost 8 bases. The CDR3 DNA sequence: TGTGCCAGCAGCTCCCGACTAGCGGGTGGCTATGAGCAGTTCTTC. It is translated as CASSSRLAGGYEQFF.

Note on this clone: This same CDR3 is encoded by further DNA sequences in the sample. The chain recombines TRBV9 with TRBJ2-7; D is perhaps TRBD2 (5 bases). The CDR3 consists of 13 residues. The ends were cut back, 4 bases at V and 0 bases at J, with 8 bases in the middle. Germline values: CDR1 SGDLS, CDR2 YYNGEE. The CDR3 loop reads CASSPRDSYEQYF. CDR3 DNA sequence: TGTGCCAGCAGCCCCCGGGACTCCTACGAGCAGTACTTC.

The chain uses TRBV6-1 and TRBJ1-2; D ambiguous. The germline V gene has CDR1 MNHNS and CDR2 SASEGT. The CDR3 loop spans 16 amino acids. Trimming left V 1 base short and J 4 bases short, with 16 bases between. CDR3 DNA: TGTGCCAGCAGTGAAGTCCTGACGCACGGGAGCTATGGCTACACCTTC. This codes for CASSEVLTHGSYGYTF.

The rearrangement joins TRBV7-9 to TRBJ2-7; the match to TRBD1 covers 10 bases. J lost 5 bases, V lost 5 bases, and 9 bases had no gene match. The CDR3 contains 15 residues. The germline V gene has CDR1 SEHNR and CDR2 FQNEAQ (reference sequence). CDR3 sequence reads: CASSRLGQGDHEQYF. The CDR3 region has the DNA TGTGCCAGCAGCCGACTAGGACAGGGGGATCACGAGCAGTACTTC.

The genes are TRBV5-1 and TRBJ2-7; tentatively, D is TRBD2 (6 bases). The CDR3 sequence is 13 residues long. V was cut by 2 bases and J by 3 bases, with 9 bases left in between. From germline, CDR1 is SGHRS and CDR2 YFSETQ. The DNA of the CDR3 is TGCGCCAGCAGCTTTGGAGGGGACTACGAGCAGTACTTC. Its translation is CASSFGGDYEQYF. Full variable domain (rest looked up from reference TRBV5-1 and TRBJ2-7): KAGVTQTPRYLIKTRGQQVTLSCSPISGHRSVSWYQQTPGQGLQFLFEYFSETQRNKGNFPGRFSGRQFSNSRSEMNVSTLELGDSALYLCASSFGGDYEQYFGPGTRLTVT.

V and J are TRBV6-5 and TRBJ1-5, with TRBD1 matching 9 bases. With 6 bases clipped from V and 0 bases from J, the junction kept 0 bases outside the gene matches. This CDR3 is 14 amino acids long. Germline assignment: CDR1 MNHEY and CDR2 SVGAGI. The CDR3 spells CASRQGASNQPQHF. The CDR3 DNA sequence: TGTGCCAGCAGACAGGGGGCTAGCAATCAGCCCCAGCATTTT.

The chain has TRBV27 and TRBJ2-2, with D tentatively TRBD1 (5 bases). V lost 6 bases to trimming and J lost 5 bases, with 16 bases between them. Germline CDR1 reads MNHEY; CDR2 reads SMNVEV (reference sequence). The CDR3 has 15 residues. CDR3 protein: CASSSTKQETGELFF. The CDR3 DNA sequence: TGTGCCAGCAGCTCAACCAAACAGGAGACCGGGGAGCTGTTTTTT.

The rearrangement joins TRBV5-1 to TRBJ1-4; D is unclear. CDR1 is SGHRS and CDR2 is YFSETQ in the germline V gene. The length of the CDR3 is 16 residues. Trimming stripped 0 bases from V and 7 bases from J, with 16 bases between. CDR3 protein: CASSLAVLGSGEKLFF. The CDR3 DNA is TGCGCCAGCAGCTTGGCGGTGCTGGGGAGCGGTGAAAAACTGTTTTTT.

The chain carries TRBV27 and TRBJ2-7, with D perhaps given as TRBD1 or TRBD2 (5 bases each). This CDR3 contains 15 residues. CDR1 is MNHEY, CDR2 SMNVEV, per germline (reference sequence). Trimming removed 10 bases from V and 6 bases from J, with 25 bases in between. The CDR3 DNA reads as TGTGCCACCTCGCTTGCTGGGGGAGCCCCCAGCGAGCAGTACTTC. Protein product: CATSLAGGAPSEQYF.

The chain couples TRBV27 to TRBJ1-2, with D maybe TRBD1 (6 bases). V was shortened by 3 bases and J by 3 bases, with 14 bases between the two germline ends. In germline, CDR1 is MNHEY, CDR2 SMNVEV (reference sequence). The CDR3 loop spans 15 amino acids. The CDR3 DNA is TGTGCCAGCAGTTTCTCAAGACAGGATTACTATGGCTACACCTTC. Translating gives CASSFSRQDYYGYTF.

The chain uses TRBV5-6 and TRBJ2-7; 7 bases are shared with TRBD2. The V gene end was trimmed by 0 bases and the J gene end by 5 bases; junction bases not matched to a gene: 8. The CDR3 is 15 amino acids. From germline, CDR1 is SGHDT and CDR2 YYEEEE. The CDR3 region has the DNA TGTGCCAGCAGCTTGGGACTAGCCATTTTACACGAGCAGTACTTC. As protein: CASSLGLAILHEQYF.

The CDR3 DNA reads as TGCGCCAGCAGCCAGGACCGTGGCAGATACTACGAGCAGTACTTC. Its protein product is CASSQDRGRYYEQYF. The rearrangement joins TRBV4-3 to TRBJ2-7; no reliable D call. CDR3 length: 15 residues. Germline V gene sequence: CDR1 LGHNA, CDR2 YSLEER. The germline V and J ends were trimmed by 3 bases and 3 bases, with 15 bases remaining between them.